This T cell receptor beta chain comes out of a study of CD8+CD57+ T cells in acquired aplastic anemia. Patients chosen for sequencing had CD8+CD57+ cells that had expanded, as shown by flow cytometry. Severe acquired aplastic anemia was present in all patients. No patient had been given any therapy when blood was sampled. Study results and caveats: There were 25 to 35 CD8+ CDR3 sequences that occurred in both patients and controls.

Profiling of TCR beta VDJ combinations and CDR3 sequences used genomic DNA as template. TCRdb itself ran the reads through MiXCR, one entry per CDR3 protein. Of hundreds of thousands of distinct CDR3 sequences in the sample, about a third were seen once. V trimming: 5 bases; J trimming: 4 bases; junction bases outside the gene matches: 21. This CDR3 has 19 amino acids. From germline, CDR1 is SGHRS and CDR2 YFSETQ. Worth noting for this clonotype: The antigen is undetermined.

The receptor's source is a human donor with aplastic anemia. The chain couples TRBV5-1 to TRBJ1-1; 9 bases map to TRBD1. Sequencing was done on a sample of sorted CD4+, CD8+, or CD8+CD57+ T cells (not recorded which) from PBMCs. The CDR3 DNA reads as TGCGCCAGCAGGAGGGGCCCAATGGACAGGGGCCAAGAGGGCACTGAAGCTTTCTTT. It encodes CASRRGPMDRGQEGTEAFF. The entire variable domain, with the rest obtained from reference TRBV5-1 and TRBJ1-1, is as follows: KAGVTQTPRYLIKTRGQQVTLSCSPISGHRSVSWYQQTPGQGLQFLFEYFSETQRNKGNFPGRFSGRQFSNSRSEMNVSTLELGDSALYLCASRRGPMDRGQEGTEAFFGQGTRLTVV.